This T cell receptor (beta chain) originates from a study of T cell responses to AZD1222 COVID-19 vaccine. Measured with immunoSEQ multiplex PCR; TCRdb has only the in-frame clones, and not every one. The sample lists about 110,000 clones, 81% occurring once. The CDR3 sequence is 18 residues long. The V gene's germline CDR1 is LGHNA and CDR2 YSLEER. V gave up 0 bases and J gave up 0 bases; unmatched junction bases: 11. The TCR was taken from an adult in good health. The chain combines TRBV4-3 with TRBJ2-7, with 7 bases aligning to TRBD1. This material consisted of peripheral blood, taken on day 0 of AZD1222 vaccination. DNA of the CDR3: TGCGCCAGCAGCCAAGAGGGGGACGGACAGGACCTCTCCTACGAGCAGTACTTC. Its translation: CASSQEGDGQDLSYEQYF.